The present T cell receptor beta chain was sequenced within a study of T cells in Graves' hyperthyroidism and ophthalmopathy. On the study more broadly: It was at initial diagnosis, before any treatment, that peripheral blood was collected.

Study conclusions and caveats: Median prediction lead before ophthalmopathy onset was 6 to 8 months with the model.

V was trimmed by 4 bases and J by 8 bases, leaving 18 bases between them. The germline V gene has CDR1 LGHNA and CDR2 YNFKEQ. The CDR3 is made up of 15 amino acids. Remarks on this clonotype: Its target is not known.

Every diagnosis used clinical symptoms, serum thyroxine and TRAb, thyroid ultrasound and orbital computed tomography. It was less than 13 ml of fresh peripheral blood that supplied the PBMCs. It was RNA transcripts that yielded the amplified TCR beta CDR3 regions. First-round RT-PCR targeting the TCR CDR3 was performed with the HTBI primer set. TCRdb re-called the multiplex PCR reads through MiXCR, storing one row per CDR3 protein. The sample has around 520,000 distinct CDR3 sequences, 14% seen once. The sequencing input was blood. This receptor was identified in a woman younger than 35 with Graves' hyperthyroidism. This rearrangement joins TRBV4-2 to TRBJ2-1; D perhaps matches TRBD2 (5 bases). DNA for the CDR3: TGTGCCAGCAGCCTCGGGATGGGCGGAGTGGATGAGCAGTTCTTC. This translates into CASSLGMGGVDEQFF.